Listed here is a single T cell receptor beta chain. The antigen is not known. The V and J ends lost 7 bases and 3 bases, in that order; junction bases with no gene match: 2. The CDR3 loop spans 12 amino acids. Looked up from germline, CDR1 is MNHEY and CDR2 is SVGAGI. Use of 60 Vbeta and 13 Jbeta primers characterized the PCR. Assay used: immunoSEQ multiplex PCR; TCRdb lists only in-frame clones, some missing. Of about 130,000 clones in the sample, about 75% were seen once. The entry originates in a study of cytomegalovirus exposure and HLA in healthy donors. Study-wide findings and caveats: Later analysis indicated greater clonal expansion among HLA-associated TCR beta chains than among equally common other chains. Roughly uniform depth of sequencing across donors was assumed in presence/absence analyses.

The chain recombines TRBV6-5 with TRBJ1-2, with TRBD1 identical over 7 bases. The sample taken for sequencing was PBMCs. The clonotype was recovered from a man aged 25-45 years in good health and CMV-seronegative. CDR3 residues: CASKDRDYGYTF. The CDR3 coding sequence is TGTGCCAGCAAAGACAGGGACTATGGCTACACCTTC.